What follows are 8 T cell receptor beta chains derived from one specimen sequenced in a study of blood T cell repertoires in COVID-19. The repertoire was sequenced with immunoSEQ multiplex PCR; TCRdb's copy has only in-frame clones and lacks some. Among around 470,000 clones listed, 90% were seen once. Input material: PBMCs or T cells enriched from blood (not recorded which). The receptors were sampled from a man between 18 and 35 years old who had recovered from COVID-19.

This clone came up once. The rearrangement links TRBV6-5 to TRBJ1-5; D gene ambiguous. Germline lookup yields CDR1 MNHEY and CDR2 SVGAGI. This CDR3 has 14 residues. Trimming left V 5 bases short and J 7 bases short, with 15 bases between. The CDR3 here is CASSRWVEGQPQHF. The CDR3 region has the DNA TGTGCCAGCAGTAGGTGGGTCGAGGGACAGCCCCAGCATTTT.

The chain couples TRBV10-3 to TRBJ1-2; D not resolved. Trimming took off 2 bases at V and 2 bases at J, with 9 bases between the two ends. CDR3 length: 14 residues. Germline CDR1 ENHRY, CDR2 SYGVKD. The CDR3 reads CAISERSENYGYTF. CDR3 DNA: TGTGCCATCAGTGAGAGATCGGAGAACTATGGCTACACCTTC.

The genes are TRBV27 and TRBJ2-3; 13 bases match TRBD2. Trimming at V came to 2 bases and at J to 6 bases, leaving 8 bases not matched to a gene. The CDR3 length is 17 residues. In germline, CDR1 is MNHEY, CDR2 SMNVEV (reference sequence). The CDR3 sequence: CASSLSRLAGGWDTQYF. The CDR3 DNA reads as TGTGCCAGCAGTTTAAGCCGACTAGCGGGAGGCTGGGATACGCAGTATTTT.

The chain recombines TRBV29-1 with TRBJ1-1; tentative D call: TRBD1 (5 bases). The CDR3 runs to 13 residues. V was shortened by 5 bases and J by 4 bases, with 14 bases between the two germline ends. CDR1 is SQVTM, CDR2 ANQGSEA, per germline. Written as DNA, the CDR3 is TGCAGCGTTCAACACGGCGGGGGCACTGAAGCTTTCTTT. It translates to CSVQHGGGTEAFF.

J is TRBJ2-7 and V is TRBV4-1; 8 bases are shared with TRBD1. With 3 bases clipped from V and 4 bases from J, the junction kept 8 bases outside the gene matches. This CDR3 has 15 amino acids. The germline V gene encodes CDR1 MGHRA and CDR2 YSYEKL. The CDR3 nucleotides are TGCGCCAGCAGCCACATCGGACAGGGTAGTTACGAGCAGTACTTC. This sequence encodes CASSHIGQGSYEQYF.

V usage is TRBV2 and J usage is TRBJ1-2, with TRBD1 identical over 9 bases. Losses at the gene ends were 7 bases for V and 7 bases for J; bases not matched to a gene: 7. Germline lookup yields CDR1 SNHLY and CDR2 FYNNEI. The CDR3 runs to 13 residues. CDR3 in DNA: TGTGCCAGCATCGGGACAGGGTCGACTGGCTACACCTTC. Amino acid sequence: CASIGTGSTGYTF.

The gene calls are TRBV5-1 and TRBJ2-7, with TRBD1 as a possible D gene (6 bases). This CDR3 contains 14 residues. Trimming took off 4 bases at V and 2 bases at J, with 13 bases between the two ends. Germline CDR1 and CDR2: SGHRS and YFSETQ. The CDR3 is CASSQQTGTYEQYF. In nucleotides, the CDR3 is TGCGCCAGCAGCCAACAGACAGGAACCTACGAGCAGTACTTC.

The chain is built from TRBV19 and TRBJ2-1; 13 positions agree with TRBD2. Germline CDR1 and CDR2: LNHDA and SQIVND (reference sequence). Trimming cost V 5 bases and J 5 bases; bases outside gene matches: 3. The CDR3 extends over 15 amino acids. Here the CDR3 DNA reads TGTGCCAGTAGTGCACTAGCGGGAGGGCACAATGAGCAGTTCTTC. Amino acid sequence: CASSALAGGHNEQFF.